This entry describes one T cell receptor beta chain. Its specificity is not known. The data stem from a study of cytomegalovirus exposure and HLA in healthy donors. Study information: Membership in the Caucasian-associated ancestry cluster was found for around four fifths of approximately 380 genotyped donors. The study, taken as a whole, reports: Under in vitro conditions, a few CMV-associated chains were confirmed as specific for CMV antigens.

Trimming removed 6 bases from V and 0 bases from J; junction bases left unmatched: 7. The CDR3 spans 16 residues. CDR1 is SEHNR, CDR2 FQNEAQ, per germline (reference sequence). Primers for the PCR totalled 60 Vbeta and 13 Jbeta. Libraries were prepared by immunoSEQ multiplex PCR; TCRdb keeps only in-frame clonotypes and omits some of them. The table has under 150,000 clones, over 70% seen once. The receptor's source is a man aged 35 to 55 in good health and CMV-seropositive. This chain joins TRBV7-9 and TRBJ2-2; 7 nucleotides agree with TRBD1. Sequenced: PBMCs. Written as DNA, the CDR3 is TGTGCCAGCAGGCCCCGGGGACAGTCGAACACCGGGGAGCTGTTTTTT. Protein: CASRPRGQSNTGELFF.